A selection of T cell receptor beta chains follows, all from one sample in a study of radiation and T cells in renal cell carcinoma. The method was immunoSEQ multiplex PCR; TCRdb's version includes in-frame clones alone and lacks a portion of them. This table holds 130,000 to 150,000 clones, approximately 86% found once. Sequenced material: blood, taken from a patient whose treatment included radiotherapy and nephrectomy. These TCRs come from a woman in her fifties or sixties with renal cell carcinoma. CDR3s include the opening cysteine and the closing phenylalanine or tryptophan. D genes are given only for firm matches. Expanded clones get a size class; other rows say once, few or many, or leave the size out.

J,size,D,V,DNA,CDR3
TRBJ2-2,-,TRBD2,TRBV11-2,TGTGCCAGCCGCGACTGGCGGGGGGGATTTAACACCGGGGAGCTGTTTTTT,CASRDWRGGFNTGELFF
TRBJ1-6,-,-,TRBV11-3,TGTGCCGGTACAGGGATGTCACCCCTCCACTTT,CAGTGMSPLHF
TRBJ1-4,-,TRBD1,TRBV19,TGTGCCAGTAGAGGGACAGGAAATGAAAAACTGTTTTTT,CASRGTGNEKLFF
TRBJ1-4,-,-,TRBV5-8,TGTGCCAGCAGCTTTCCCCAGACAACTAATGAAAAACTGTTTTTT,CASSFPQTTNEKLFF
TRBJ2-3,-,TRBD1,TRBV6-5,TGTGCCAGCAGTTACGGGACAGGCACAGATACGCAGTATTTT,CASSYGTGTDTQYF
TRBJ2-7,-,-,TRBV19,TGTGCCAGTAGTCCCCGCACCGGCGACGAGCAGTACTTC,CASSPRTGDEQYF
TRBJ1-5,-,-,TRBV6-5,TGTGCCAGCAGCTTATCGAGGTACGGCAATCAGCCCCAGCATTTT,CASSLSRYGNQPQHF
TRBJ1-1,-,TRBD1,TRBV28,TGTGCCAGCAGTCACGACAGGGATTACACTGAAGCTTTCTTT,CASSHDRDYTEAFF
TRBJ2-3,-,-,TRBV30,TGTGCCTGGGGGCCGGGACACCTCACAGATACGCAGTATTTT,CAWGPGHLTDTQYF
TRBJ2-7,once,TRBD1,TRBV6-5,TGTGCCAGCAGTTGGACAGGGGTAAGCTACGAGCAGTACTTC,CASSWTGVSYEQYF
TRBJ2-5,-,-,TRBV5-4,TGTGCCAGCAGCATACGGGCCAACAGCGGCCCAGAGACCCAGTACTTC,CASSIRANSGPETQYF
TRBJ2-2,-,-,TRBV21-1,TGTGCCAGCAGCAAAGGTGGACAGGGGAACACCGGGGAGCTGTTTTTT,CASSKGGQGNTGELFF
TRBJ1-2,-,-,TRBV28,TGTGCCAGCAGTCCTGGGGGGGCCACAACTATGGGCTACACCTTC,CASSPGGATTMGYTF
TRBJ2-1,-,-,TRBV27,TGTGCCAGCAGACGGGGGGGACAGGGTAGAAATGAGCAGTTCTTC,CASRRGGQGRNEQFF
TRBJ2-3,-,TRBD2,TRBV4-1,TGCGCCAGCAGCCATCCTCTAGCGGGGGACACAGATACGCAGTATTTT,CASSHPLAGDTDTQYF
TRBJ2-3,-,-,TRBV4-1,TGCGCCAGCAGCCCAGATGGACAGAGCACAGATACGCAGTATTTT,CASSPDGQSTDTQYF
TRBJ2-7,few,-,TRBV27,TGTGCCAGCAGTCCGATAGCGGAACCCAAGCCCGGCTACGAGCAGTACTTC,CASSPIAEPKPGYEQYF
TRBJ2-7,-,TRBD1,TRBV28,TGTGCCAGCAGGACAGGGGGCAGGTACGAGCAGTACTTC,CASRTGGRYEQYF
TRBJ1-2,-,TRBD1,TRBV6-5,TGTGCCAGCAGTTACGCAGGGGGCGGAAGGGGCTACACCTTC,CASSYAGGGRGYTF
TRBJ2-3,-,-,TRBV10-3,TGTGCCATCAGGGCCGCCCTTAGCACAGATACGCAGTATTTT,CAIRAALSTDTQYF
TRBJ2-7,-,-,TRBV15,TGTGCCACCAGCAGAGATCGGGCCTCCTACGAGCAGTACTTC,CATSRDRASYEQYF
TRBJ1-5,-,-,TRBV25-1,TGTGCCAGCAGTGAATCTGGGAATCAGCCCCAGCATTTT,CASSESGNQPQHF
TRBJ2-7,-,TRBD2,TRBV18,TGTGCCAGCTCACCACGGGCTAGCGGGATCTACGAGCAGTACTTC,CASSPRASGIYEQYF
TRBJ1-2,-,TRBD1,TRBV9,TGTGCCAGCACCGGGACAGTCTATGGCTACACCTTC,CASTGTVYGYTF
TRBJ1-4,-,TRBD1,TRBV9,TGTGCCAGCAGCGTAGGACAGGGCGGAGAAAAACTGTTTTTT,CASSVGQGGEKLFF